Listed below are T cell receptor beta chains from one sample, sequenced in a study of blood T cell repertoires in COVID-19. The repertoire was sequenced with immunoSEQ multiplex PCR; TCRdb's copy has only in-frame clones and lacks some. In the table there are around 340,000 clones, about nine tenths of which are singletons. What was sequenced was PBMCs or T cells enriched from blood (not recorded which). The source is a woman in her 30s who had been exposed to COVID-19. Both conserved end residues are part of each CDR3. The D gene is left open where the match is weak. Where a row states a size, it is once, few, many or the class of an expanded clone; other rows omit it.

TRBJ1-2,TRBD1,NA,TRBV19,CAIRGQGWDGYTF,TGTGCCATCCGGGGACAGGGTTGGGATGGCTACACCTTC
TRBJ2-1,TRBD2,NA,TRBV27,CASIGGGGGYNEQFF,TGTGCCAGCATTGGTGGCGGGGGAGGTTACAATGAGCAGTTCTTC
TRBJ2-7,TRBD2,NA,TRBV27,CASMNIAGLGSYEQYF,TGTGCCAGCATGAACATAGCGGGCTTGGGATCCTACGAGCAGTACTTC
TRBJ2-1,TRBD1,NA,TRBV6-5,CASREGATEQFF,TGTGCCAGCAGAGAGGGGGCGACTGAGCAGTTCTTC
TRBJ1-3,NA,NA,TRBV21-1,CASSKVRQGAHGNTIYF,TGTGCCAGCAGCAAAGTGAGGCAGGGGGCGCATGGAAACACCATATATTTT
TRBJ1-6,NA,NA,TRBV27,CASSLSYNSPLHF,TGTGCCAGCAGTTTGAGTTATAATTCACCCCTCCACTTT
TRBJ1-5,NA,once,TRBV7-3,CASSLGREEPQHF,TGTGCCAGCAGCTTAGGCCGCGAGGAGCCCCAGCATTTT
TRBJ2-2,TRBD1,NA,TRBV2,CASILNPGQGGIGELFF,TGTGCCAGCATTCTGAATCCGGGACAGGGGGGGATCGGGGAGCTGTTTTTT
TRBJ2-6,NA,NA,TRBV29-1,CSVLRTVNSGANVLTF,TGCAGCGTCCTCCGGACAGTTAACTCTGGGGCCAACGTCCTGACTTTC
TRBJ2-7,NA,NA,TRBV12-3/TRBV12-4,CASSLGTTYEQYF,TGTGCCAGCAGTTTAGGGACAACCTACGAGCAGTACTTC
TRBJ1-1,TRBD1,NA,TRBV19,CASMDRVNTEAFF,TGTGCCAGTATGGACAGGGTGAACACTGAAGCTTTCTTT
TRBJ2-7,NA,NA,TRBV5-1,CASSFSRDNYEQYF,TGCGCCAGCAGCTTTAGCCGGGACAACTACGAGCAGTACTTC
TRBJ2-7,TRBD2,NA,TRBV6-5,CASSYSSGSSHEQYF,TGTGCCAGCAGTTACTCCAGCGGGAGTTCCCACGAGCAGTACTTC
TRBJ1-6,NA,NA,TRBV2,CASSESWTARNSPLHF,TGTGCCAGCAGTGAAAGCTGGACAGCGCGAAATTCACCCCTCCACTTT
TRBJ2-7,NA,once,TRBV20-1,CSAPRQNEQYF,TGCAGTGCTCCCAGGCAGAACGAGCAGTACTTC
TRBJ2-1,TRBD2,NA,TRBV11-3,CASSGRGTSINEQFF,TGTGCCAGCAGCGGGCGGGGGACTAGCATCAATGAGCAGTTCTTC
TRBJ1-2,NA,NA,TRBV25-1,CASSEGQGYTF,TGTGCCAGCAGTGAAGGACAGGGCTACACCTTC
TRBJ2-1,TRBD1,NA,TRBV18,CASSPNTGASHEQFF,TGTGCCAGCTCACCGAACACAGGGGCTTCCCATGAGCAGTTCTTC
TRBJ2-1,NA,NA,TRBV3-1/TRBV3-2,CASSQQGSSYNEQFF,TGTGCCAGCAGCCAACAGGGGAGCTCCTACAATGAGCAGTTCTTC
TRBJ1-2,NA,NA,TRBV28,CASTVGRGRGYTF,TGTGCCAGCACCGTGGGTAGGGGTCGTGGCTACACCTTC
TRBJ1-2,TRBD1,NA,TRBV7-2,CASSRDSTNYGYTF,TGTGCCAGCAGCCGGGACAGTACTAACTATGGCTACACCTTC
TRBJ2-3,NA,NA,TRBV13,CASSLGGADTQYF,TGTGCCAGCAGCTTAGGGGGCGCAGATACGCAGTATTTT
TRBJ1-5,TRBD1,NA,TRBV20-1,CSASPPDRGTNQPQHF,TGCAGTGCTAGTCCCCCCGACAGGGGTACCAATCAGCCCCAGCATTTT
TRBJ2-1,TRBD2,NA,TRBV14,CASSQAPSGRREQFF,TGTGCCAGCAGCCAAGCGCCTAGCGGCCGCCGGGAGCAGTTCTTC
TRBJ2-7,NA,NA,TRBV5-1,CASSFGRKSSYEQYF,TGCGCCAGCAGCTTTGGGCGAAAGAGCTCCTACGAGCAGTACTTC
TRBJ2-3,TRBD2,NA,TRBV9,CASSVGVREGSTDTQYF,TGTGCCAGCAGCGTAGGCGTGCGGGAGGGATCAACAGATACGCAGTATTTT
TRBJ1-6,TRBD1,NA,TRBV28,CASNPPRQGALNSPLHF,TGTGCCAGCAATCCCCCACGACAGGGGGCGCTTAATTCACCCCTCCACTTT
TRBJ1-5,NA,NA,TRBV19,CASSGGVRQPQHF,TGTGCCAGTAGTGGCGGGGTAAGGCAGCCCCAGCATTTT
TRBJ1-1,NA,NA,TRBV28,CASSKVGLTEAFF,TGTGCCAGCAGTAAGGTGGGCTTGACTGAAGCTTTCTTT
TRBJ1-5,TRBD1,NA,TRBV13,CASSTGQGGDQPQHF,TGTGCCAGCAGCACCGGACAGGGAGGGGATCAGCCCCAGCATTTT
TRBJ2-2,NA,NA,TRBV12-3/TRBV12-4,CASSLASTGELFF,TGTGCCAGCAGTTTAGCCAGCACCGGGGAGCTGTTTTTT
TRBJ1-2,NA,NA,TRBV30,CAWSVRLDNYGYTF,TGTGCCTGGAGTGTACGGCTAGATAACTATGGCTACACCTTC
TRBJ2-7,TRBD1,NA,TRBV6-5,CASRNGDSAYEQYF,TGTGCCAGCCGTAACGGGGACAGTGCCTACGAGCAGTACTTC
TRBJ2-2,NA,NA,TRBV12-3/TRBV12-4,CASSPQAELFF,TGTGCCAGCAGCCCCCAGGCGGAGCTGTTTTTT
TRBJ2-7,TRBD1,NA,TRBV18,CASSGGQDYEQYF,TGTGCCAGCTCAGGGGGACAGGACTACGAGCAGTACTTC
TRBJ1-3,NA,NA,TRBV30,CAGRRGAGNTIYF,TGTGCCGGGAGGCGCGGCGCTGGAAACACCATATATTTT
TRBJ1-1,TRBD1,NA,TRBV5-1,CASSVKPGGDTEAFF,TGCGCCAGCAGCGTCAAACCAGGGGGCGACACTGAAGCTTTCTTT
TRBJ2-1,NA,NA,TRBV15,CATSRVGTEDEQFF,TGTGCCACCAGCAGAGTAGGGACTGAGGATGAGCAGTTCTTC
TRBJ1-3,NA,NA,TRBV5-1,CASSLKDSRNTIYF,TGCGCCAGCAGCTTAAAGGACAGTAGAAACACCATATATTTT
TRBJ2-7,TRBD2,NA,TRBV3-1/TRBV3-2,CASSQEVFAGRYEQYF,TGTGCCAGCAGCCAAGAAGTGTTCGCCGGGAGGTACGAGCAGTACTTC
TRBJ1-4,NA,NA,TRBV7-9,CASSLSGGDEKLFF,TGTGCCAGCAGCTTAAGTGGGGGGGATGAAAAACTGTTTTTT
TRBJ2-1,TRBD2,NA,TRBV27,CASRPGLGEQFF,TGTGCCAGCAGACCCGGACTAGGCGAGCAGTTCTTC